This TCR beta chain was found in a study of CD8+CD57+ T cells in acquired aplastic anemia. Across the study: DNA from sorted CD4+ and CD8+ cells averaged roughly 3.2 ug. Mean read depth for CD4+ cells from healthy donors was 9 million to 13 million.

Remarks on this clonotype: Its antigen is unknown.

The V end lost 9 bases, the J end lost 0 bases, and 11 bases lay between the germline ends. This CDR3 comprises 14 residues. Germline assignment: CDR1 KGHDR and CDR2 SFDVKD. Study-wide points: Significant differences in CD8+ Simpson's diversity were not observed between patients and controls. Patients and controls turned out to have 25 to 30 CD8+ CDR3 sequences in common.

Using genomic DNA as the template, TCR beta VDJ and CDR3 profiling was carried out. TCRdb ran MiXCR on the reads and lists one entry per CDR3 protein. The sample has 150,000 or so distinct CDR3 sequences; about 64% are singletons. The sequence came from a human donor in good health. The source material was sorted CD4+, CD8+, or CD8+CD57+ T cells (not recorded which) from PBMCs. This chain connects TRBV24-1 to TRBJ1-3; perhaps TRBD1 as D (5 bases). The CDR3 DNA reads TGTGCCACCTCCTCGGGGGGCTCTGGAAACACCATATATTTT. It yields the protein CATSSGGSGNTIYF.